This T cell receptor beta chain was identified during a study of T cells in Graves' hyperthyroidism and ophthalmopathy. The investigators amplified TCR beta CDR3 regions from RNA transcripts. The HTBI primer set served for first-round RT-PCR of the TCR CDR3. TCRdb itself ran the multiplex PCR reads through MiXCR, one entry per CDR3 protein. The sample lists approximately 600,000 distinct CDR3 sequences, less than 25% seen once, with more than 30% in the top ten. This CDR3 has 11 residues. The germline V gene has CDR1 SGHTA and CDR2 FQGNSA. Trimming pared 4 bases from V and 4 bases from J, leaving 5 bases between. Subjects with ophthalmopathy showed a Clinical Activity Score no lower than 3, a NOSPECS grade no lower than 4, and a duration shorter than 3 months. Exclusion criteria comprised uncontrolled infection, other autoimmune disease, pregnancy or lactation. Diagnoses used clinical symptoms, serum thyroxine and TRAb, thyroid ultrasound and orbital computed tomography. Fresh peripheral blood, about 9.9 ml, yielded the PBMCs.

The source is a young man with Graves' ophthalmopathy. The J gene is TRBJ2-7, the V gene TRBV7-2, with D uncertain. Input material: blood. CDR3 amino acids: CASSSKYEQYF. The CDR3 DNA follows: TGTGCCAGCAGCTCAAAATACGAGCAGTACTTC.